These 24 T cell receptor beta chains were sequenced from one sample in a study of cytomegalovirus exposure and HLA in healthy donors. Both 60 Vbeta primers and 13 Jbeta primers went into the PCR. Profiled with immunoSEQ multiplex PCR; TCRdb holds only in-frame clones, not every one. Here the sample spans 100,000 to 150,000 clones, roughly four fifths being singletons. The source material was PBMCs. The receptors stem from a woman in her fifties or sixties in good health and CMV-seronegative.

This clone was detected only a few times. This chain connects TRBV6-5 to TRBJ1-1, with 10 bases lining up with TRBD1. CDR1 is MNHEY, CDR2 SVGAGI, per germline. Germline trimming cut 5 bases from V and 7 bases from J; bases unmatched to any gene: 4. The CDR3 runs to 13 residues. CDR3 in amino acids: CASSRQGADEAFF. The CDR3 DNA is TGTGCCAGCAGTCGACAGGGGGCGGATGAAGCTTTCTTT.

Turning to this clone: At one end the junction does not follow the germline gene, possibly because of a read error. The chain employs TRBV27 and TRBJ1-2, with D maybe TRBD1 (6 bases). Germline V gives CDR1 MNHEY, CDR2 SMNVEV (reference sequence). There are 16 residues in the CDR3. This chain's CDR3 is CASSPGRNRGAYGYPF. DNA of the CDR3: TGTGCCAGCAGTCCCGGCCGGAACCGGGGGGCTTATGGCTACCCCTTC.

This chain uses TRBV27 with TRBJ2-7, with 7 bases identical to TRBD1. Germline lookup yields CDR1 MNHEY and CDR2 SMNVEV (reference sequence). CDR3 length: 15 residues. V was clipped by 5 bases and J by 0 bases; unmatched bases: 7. The CDR3 is CASSKPGQLSYEQYF. CDR3 bases: TGTGCCAGCAGTAAACCGGGACAGCTCTCCTACGAGCAGTACTTC.

The chain recombines TRBV6-6 with TRBJ2-2; the D is unclear. Trimming took off 0 bases at V and 9 bases at J, with 8 bases between the two ends. The germline V gene has CDR1 MNHNY and CDR2 SVGAGI (reference sequence). The length of the CDR3 is 13 residues. The CDR3 nucleotides read TGTGCCAGCAGTTACTCCGGTTTCAGGGAGCTGTTTTTT. Amino acids: CASSYSGFRELFF.

This sequence joins TRBV4-1 and TRBJ2-7; D gene ambiguous. Trimming pared 1 base from V and 6 bases from J, leaving 13 bases between. The CDR3 length is 14 residues. Per the germline V gene, CDR1 is MGHRA and CDR2 is YSYEKL. Written as DNA, the CDR3 is TGCGCCAGCAGCCAAGTCCTAGATCGCTTCGAGCAGTACTTC. Translation gives CASSQVLDRFEQYF.

The chain employs TRBV29-1 and TRBJ2-2, with TRBD2 matching over 8 bases. The CDR3 totals 15 residues. The trim removed 3 bases at V and 3 bases at J, leaving 6 bases unmatched. The germline V gene has CDR1 SQVTM and CDR2 ANQGSEA. The CDR3, as DNA: TGCAGCGTTGAGGGGACGGGAGGGTACACCGGGGAGCTGTTTTTT. Residues: CSVEGTGGYTGELFF.

As for this clone: The identical CDR3 is also encoded by other nucleotide sequences in the sample. This chain connects TRBV19 to TRBJ1-1; D uncertain. Germline V lookup: CDR1 LNHDA, CDR2 SQIVND (reference sequence). The V gene lost 6 bases and the J gene lost 0 bases, with 8 bases spanning the gap. The length of the CDR3 is 13 residues. CDR3 DNA sequence: TGTGCCAGTAGCCTACAGATGAACACTGAAGCTTTCTTT. Its protein product is CASSLQMNTEAFF. Variable domain in full (rest from reference TRBV19 and TRBJ1-1): DGGITQSPKYLFRKEGQNVTLSCEQNLNHDAMYWYRQDPGQGLRLIYYSQIVNDFQKGDIAEGYSVSREKKESFPLTVTSAQKNPTAFYLCASSLQMNTEAFFGQGTRLTVV.

The chain carries TRBV19 and TRBJ2-2; TRBD1 might be the D (6 bases). CDR1 is LNHDA and CDR2 is SQIVND in the germline V gene (reference sequence). The CDR3 covers 14 residues. Trimming removed 7 bases at V and 4 bases at J, with 13 bases between. This CDR3 is CASNMPGATGELFF. CDR3 sequence (DNA): TGTGCCAGTAACATGCCAGGGGCCACCGGGGAGCTGTTTTTT.

The chain joins TRBV6-1 to TRBJ2-2, with TRBD2 matching over 9 bases. Losses at the gene ends were 4 bases for V and 7 bases for J; bases not matched to a gene: 7. Germline lookup yields CDR1 MNHNS and CDR2 SASEGT. This CDR3 contains 15 residues. This CDR3 is CASSAAGGVFGELFF. The CDR3 bases are TGTGCCAGCAGTGCGGCGGGGGGGGTTTTCGGGGAGCTGTTTTTT.

This chain connects TRBV7-8 to TRBJ2-2, with a possible D match to TRBD2 (6 bases). This CDR3 has 17 residues. The germline V and J ends were trimmed by 6 bases and 3 bases, with 20 bases remaining between them. Germline CDR1 reads SGHVS; CDR2 reads FQNEAQ. The CDR3 reads CASRSSGSGAYTGELFF. CDR3 coding DNA: TGTGCCAGCAGGTCCAGCGGTAGCGGAGCTTACACCGGGGAGCTGTTTTTT.

The CDR3 loop is CASSQGIGGQGRKLFF. The CDR3, as DNA: TGTGCCAGCAGCCAAGGAATTGGGGGACAGGGGAGAAAACTGTTTTTT. The chain links TRBV4-2 to TRBJ1-4; 10 nucleotides line up with TRBD1. CDR3 length equals 16 residues. V lost 1 base and J lost 10; bases outside the gene matches: 9. CDR1 and CDR2 from the germline V gene are LGHNA and YNFKEQ.

V usage is TRBV19 and J usage is TRBJ2-4, with D perhaps matching TRBD2 (6 bases). V lost 1 base, J lost 5 bases, and 15 bases lay in between. The CDR3 runs 16 residues. In germline, CDR1 is LNHDA, CDR2 SQIVND (reference sequence). The CDR3 reads CASSIGWAGPENIQYF. The CDR3 coding sequence is TGTGCCAGTAGTATAGGATGGGCGGGGCCCGAAAACATTCAGTACTTC.

This chain joins TRBV18 and TRBJ2-1; TRBD2 might be the D (6 bases). The CDR3 spans 15 residues. The germline gives CDR1 KGHSH, CDR2 LQKENI. Trimming shortened V by 3 bases and J by 7 bases, and 16 bases separated the two germline ends. For the CDR3, the DNA is TGTGCCAGCTCACCCGCGGGGCTAGCTGGAAATGAGCAGTTCTTC. It encodes CASSPAGLAGNEQFF.

The chain's CDR3 is CASSYTGFIEAFF. The CDR3 region has the DNA TGTGCCAGCAGTTACACAGGTTTTATTGAAGCTTTCTTT. The V and J genes are TRBV6-5 and TRBJ1-1; a weak D match, TRBD1 (5 bases). Germline lookup yields CDR1 MNHEY and CDR2 SVGAGI. The CDR3 consists of 13 residues. V was trimmed by 2 bases and J by 7 bases, leaving 11 bases between them.

The chain links TRBV28 to TRBJ2-5; TRBD2 matches at 8 bases. The CDR3 consists of 21 residues. Germline loops: CDR1 MDHEN, CDR2 SYDVKM. Germline trimming cut 2 bases from V and 1 base from J; bases unmatched to any gene: 21. CDR3 loop: CASSLVFRGVLGREAQETQYF. The CDR3 DNA reads TGTGCCAGCAGTTTAGTATTTAGGGGGGTCCTAGGGCGGGAGGCCCAAGAGACCCAGTACTTC.

V is TRBV27 and J is TRBJ2-7, with 8 positions matching TRBD1. V was pared by 1 base and J by 5 bases, with 7 bases of the junction left unmatched. Germline V gene lookup returns CDR1 MNHEY and CDR2 SMNVEV (reference sequence). CDR3 length: 15 amino acids. The CDR3 spells CASSLFFGQGDEQYF. The DNA for the CDR3 is TGTGCCAGCAGTTTATTTTTCGGACAGGGCGACGAGCAGTACTTC.

The chain is built from TRBV4-3 and TRBJ2-1, with TRBD2 matching 7 bases. This CDR3 is built from 14 residues. Germline V gene data show CDR1 as LGHNA and CDR2 as YSLEER. V was pared by 2 bases and J by 8 bases, with 6 bases of the junction left unmatched. The CDR3 is CASSQMGGSHEQFF. The CDR3 bases are TGCGCCAGCAGCCAAATGGGCGGGAGCCATGAGCAGTTCTTC.

This clone was counted a few times. The chain couples TRBV19 to TRBJ1-4; possible D gene TRBD1, 5 bases. The CDR3 loop spans 12 amino acids. The V gene's germline CDR1 is LNHDA and CDR2 SQIVND (reference sequence). Trimming took off 3 bases at V and 7 bases at J, with 6 bases between the two ends. The CDR3 DNA reads as TGTGCCAGTAGTATGGGGGGTGAAAAACTGTTTTTT. The encoded protein is CASSMGGEKLFF. Based on the CDR3 plus reference TRBV19 and TRBJ1-4, the full variable domain is DGGITQSPKYLFRKEGQNVTLSCEQNLNHDAMYWYRQDPGQGLRLIYYSQIVNDFQKGDIAEGYSVSREKKESFPLTVTSAQKNPTAFYLCASSMGGEKLFFGSGTQLSVL.

This chain connects TRBV10-3 to TRBJ2-1; TRBD2 matches 8 bases. Germline-derived CDR1 and CDR2 are ENHRY and SYGVKD. This CDR3 spans 17 amino acids. The junction had 11 bases not matched to a gene; V was cut back by 0 bases and J by 7 bases. CDR3 DNA sequence: TGTGCCATCAGTGAGTCCAGAGCCGGGACTAGTGGGAATGAGCAGTTCTTC. As protein: CAISESRAGTSGNEQFF.

The genes are TRBV2 and TRBJ2-2; tentatively, D is TRBD2 (6 bases). Germline V lookup: CDR1 SNHLY, CDR2 FYNNEI. The CDR3 contains 15 residues. Deletions cut 7 bases from V and 5 bases from J, with 17 bases between. The CDR3 reads CASNIPGVGTGELFF. CDR3 nucleotide sequence: TGTGCCAGCAACATTCCGGGAGTAGGGACCGGGGAGCTGTTTTTT.

The genes are TRBV11-1 and TRBJ2-1, with TRBD1 identical over 8 bases. V lost 4 bases and J lost 1; bases outside the gene matches: 6. In germline, CDR1 is SGHAT, CDR2 FQDESV (reference sequence). CDR3 length: 16 residues. CDR3 in amino acids: CASSSNRGYSYNEQFF. For the CDR3, the DNA is TGTGCCAGCAGCTCAAACAGGGGGTATTCCTACAATGAGCAGTTCTTC.

In this sample, this clone turned up a few times. DNA for the CDR3: TGTGCCAGCAGTTTATTGGCAGGGAACGAAAGGGAGCAGTACTTC. Translating gives CASSLLAGNEREQYF. V is TRBV28 and J is TRBJ2-7; tentatively, D is TRBD1 (5 bases). From germline, CDR1 is MDHEN and CDR2 SYDVKM. V was shortened by 1 base and J by 7 bases, with 17 bases between the two germline ends. CDR3 length equals 15 residues.

The chain recombines TRBV19 with TRBJ1-5, with a tentative D call TRBD1 (5 bases). Germline-derived CDR1 and CDR2 are LNHDA and SQIVND (reference sequence). The CDR3 extends over 15 amino acids. V shed 7 bases and J shed 0 bases, with 13 bases lying between them. The CDR3 bases are TGTGCCAGTAAGTGGACATCCTATAGCAATCAGCCCCAGCATTTT. Residues: CASKWTSYSNQPQHF. The full variable domain, completed using reference TRBV19 and TRBJ1-5, is DGGITQSPKYLFRKEGQNVTLSCEQNLNHDAMYWYRQDPGQGLRLIYYSQIVNDFQKGDIAEGYSVSREKKESFPLTVTSAQKNPTAFYLCASKWTSYSNQPQHFGDGTRLSIL.

The chain recombines TRBV6-6 with TRBJ2-1, with 10 nucleotides matching TRBD1. Germline lookup yields CDR1 MNHNY and CDR2 SVGAGI (reference sequence). V shed 4 bases, J shed 7 bases, and the junction held 10 bases outside the gene matches. CDR3 length equals 16 residues. The CDR3 bases are TGTGCCAGCAGTTCGCCTCGACAGGGGGCTGATAATGAGCAGTTCTTC. Its protein is CASSSPRQGADNEQFF.